Below are 27 T cell receptor beta chains sequenced from a single sample in a study of blood T cell repertoires in COVID-19 (dated by TCRdb to the early 2020s). The library was prepared using the immunoSEQ multiplex PCR assay. TCRdb took this table from immuneACCESS and kept in-frame rearrangements with V and J called. Such tables lack part of the clones; where checked against another copy, unresolved V genes explain under half of the gap, and the rest is unexplained. This sample is represented by about 40,000 clones; approximately 88% of them were singletons. Clones ranked in the top ten supply roughly 10% of the sample. Source material: peripheral blood. All receptors derive from a woman aged 70-85 years with acute or convalescent COVID-19.

The DNA for the CDR3 is TGTGCCAGCAGGCCCGGGGGGGGCGGGGCCCGTGGGACCCAGTACTTC. Translated, it gives CASRPGGGGARGTQYF. This chain links TRBV7-2 with TRBJ2-5; 8 bases agree with TRBD2. Trimming removed 6 bases from V and 7 bases from J; junction bases left unmatched: 16. The germline V gene has CDR1 SGHTA and CDR2 FQGNSA. CDR3 length: 16 amino acids.

The rearrangement uses TRBV7-8 and TRBJ2-1; 7 positions match TRBD1. Germline CDR1 and CDR2: SGHVS and FQNEAQ. The J segment lost 9 bases and the V segment lost 2 bases, leaving 7 bases of the junction unmatched. CDR3 size: 14 residues. CDR3 protein: CASSLIEGAGEQFF. The CDR3 nucleotides are TGTGCCAGCAGCTTAATTGAGGGGGCCGGTGAGCAGTTCTTC.

The V gene is TRBV11-2, the J gene TRBJ2-5; 7 bases fit TRBD1. This CDR3 has 15 residues. With V trimmed by 3 bases and J by 1 base, 5 bases remained unmatched. Germline V lookup: CDR1 SGHAT, CDR2 FQNNGV. CDR3 sequence (DNA): TGTGCCAGCAGCTTGCGGACAGGCAGCCAAGAGACCCAGTACTTC. This encodes CASSLRTGSQETQYF.

The chain recombines TRBV19 with TRBJ1-2; D not certain. The V and J ends lost 1 base and 4 bases respectively, with 7 bases between them. Per germline, CDR1 LNHDA and CDR2 SQIVND (reference sequence). The CDR3 length is 13 residues. CDR3 DNA: TGTGCCAGTAGTATAGGAAGGAGCTATGGCTACACCTTC. This translates into CASSIGRSYGYTF.

The chain links TRBV24-1 to TRBJ1-1; 9 bases map to TRBD1. V gave up 7 bases and J gave up 4 bases; unmatched junction bases: 3. The V gene's germline CDR1 is KGHDR and CDR2 SFDVKD. The CDR3 runs to 13 residues. Here the CDR3 DNA reads TGTGCCACCAGGACAGGGGGTAGCACTGAAGCTTTCTTT. This gives the protein CATRTGGSTEAFF.

V gene TRBV11-3 combines with J gene TRBJ1-1; TRBD1 matches 8 bases. Germline trimming cut 4 bases from V and 3 bases from J; bases unmatched to any gene: 4. The CDR3 extends over 14 amino acids. From germline, CDR1 is SGHNT and CDR2 YENEEA. In DNA form, the CDR3 reads TGTGCCAGCAGCTACGACAGGGGTGACACTGAAGCTTTCTTT. As protein: CASSYDRGDTEAFF.

This clone has a single count. This chain links TRBV6-5 with TRBJ1-2; D not certain. Germline assignment: CDR1 MNHEY and CDR2 SVGAGI. The CDR3 totals 15 residues. Trimming pared 0 bases from V and 4 bases from J, leaving 12 bases between. DNA of the CDR3: TGTGCCAGCAGTTACTCCGTCAACAGTGTCTATGGCTACACCTTC. Translation: CASSYSVNSVYGYTF.

This sequence joins TRBV6-2 or TRBV6-3 and TRBJ1-5; 7 bases are shared with TRBD1. This CDR3 is 15 amino acids long. The J segment lost 5 bases and the V segment lost 5 bases, leaving 9 bases of the junction unmatched. Germline V CDR1 and CDR2: MNHEY, SVGEGT. This CDR3 reads CASSPQPGQHQPQHF. CDR3 nucleotides: TGTGCCAGCAGTCCCCAACCGGGACAGCATCAGCCCCAGCATTTT.

This chain links TRBV19 with TRBJ1-2, with 12 nucleotides matching TRBD1. There are 18 residues in the CDR3. V was clipped by 5 bases and J by 4 bases; unmatched bases: 14. CDR1 is LNHDA and CDR2 is SQIVND in the germline V gene (reference sequence). CDR3 residues: CASSPPGGQGAKSYGYTF. Written as DNA, the CDR3 is TGTGCCAGTAGTCCCCCAGGGGGACAGGGGGCGAAGAGCTATGGCTACACCTTC.

The count of this clone is one. This sequence joins TRBV2 and TRBJ2-5, with D tentatively TRBD2 (6 bases). Germline CDR1 is SNHLY and CDR2 is FYNNEI. Trimming left V 1 base short and J 4 bases short, with 13 bases between. The CDR3 is 15 residues long. In DNA, the CDR3 is TGTGCCAGCAGTGAAGAGTCTGTGGGGGGAGAGACCCAGTACTTC. Protein: CASSEESVGGETQYF.

The chain links TRBV6-6 to TRBJ1-1, with unresolved D. This CDR3 contains 11 residues. Germline loops: CDR1 MNHNY, CDR2 SVGAGI (reference sequence). The V and J ends lost 7 bases and 3 bases respectively, with 6 bases between them. CDR3 protein: CASTPYTEAFF. In nucleotides, the CDR3 is TGTGCCAGCACCCCCTACACTGAAGCTTTCTTT.

The CDR3 protein is CASSLEGAYNEQFF. In DNA form, the CDR3 reads TGTGCCAGCAGCTTAGAAGGGGCCTACAATGAGCAGTTCTTC. This chain links TRBV7-9 with TRBJ2-1, with TRBD1 as a possible D gene (5 bases). Per the germline V gene, CDR1 is SEHNR and CDR2 is FQNEAQ (reference sequence). This CDR3 contains 14 residues. V was trimmed by 1 base and J by 2 bases, leaving 6 bases between them.

The V call is TRBV6-5, the J call TRBJ2-2, with a possible D match to TRBD1 (6 bases). Germline CDR1 and CDR2: MNHEY and SVGAGI. CDR3 size: 15 residues. With 8 bases removed from V and 0 bases from J, the gap between germline ends came to 13 bases. CDR3 sequence: CASGLRTANTGELFF. The CDR3 DNA reads TGTGCCAGCGGGTTAAGGACAGCGAACACCGGGGAGCTGTTTTTT.

V is TRBV10-3 and J is TRBJ1-2, with D unclear. Trimming took off 7 bases at V and 10 bases at J, with 19 bases between the two ends. The germline CDR1 and CDR2 sequences are ENHRY and SYGVKD. CDR3 length equals 13 residues. The CDR3 DNA reads TGTGCCATCATCTCCGGCGGTCCCGCTGCCTACACCTTC. Protein sequence: CAIISGGPAAYTF.

V is TRBV3-1 (or the pseudogene TRBV3-2) and J is TRBJ2-3; D gene uncertain. The ends were cut back, 1 base at V and 1 base at J, with 12 bases in the middle. The germline gives CDR1 LGHDT, CDR2 YNNKEL (reference sequence). This CDR3 comprises 16 residues. The CDR3 loop is CASSQGRVLGTDTQYF. The CDR3 DNA follows: TGTGCCAGCAGCCAAGGTCGGGTATTGGGCACAGATACGCAGTATTTT.

This clone is a singleton in its sample. The chain joins TRBV10-1 to TRBJ2-1; TRBD2 agrees at 12 bases. After removal of 0 bases from V and 10 bases from J, the junction contained 7 bases not matched to a gene. There are 16 residues in the CDR3. CDR1 and CDR2 (germline): WNHNN, SYGVQD (reference sequence). This CDR3 reads CASSESLAGGPGEQFF. CDR3 DNA: TGCGCCAGCAGTGAGTCTCTAGCGGGGGGGCCTGGGGAGCAGTTCTTC.

The chain recombines TRBV7-2 with TRBJ1-6; the D gene is possibly TRBD1 (6 bases). The CDR3 runs 16 residues. Per the germline V gene, CDR1 is SGHTA and CDR2 is FQGNSA. V dropped 5 bases and J dropped 4 bases, with 15 bases sitting between them. CDR3: CASSATGGAYNSPLHF. The CDR3 coding sequence is TGTGCCAGCAGCGCAACGGGGGGCGCATATAATTCACCCCTCCACTTT. Complete variable domain (other parts from reference TRBV7-2 and TRBJ1-6): GAGVSQSPSNKVTEKGKDVELRCDPISGHTALYWYRQSLGQGLEFLIYFQGNSAPDKSGLPSDRFSAERTGGSVSTLTIQRTQQEDSAVYLCASSATGGAYNSPLHFGNGTRLTVT.

This chain connects TRBV5-4 to TRBJ1-2; the D is unclear. The V gene lost 1 base and the J gene lost 4 bases, with 11 bases spanning the gap. The V gene's germline CDR1 is SGHNT and CDR2 YYREEE (reference sequence). The CDR3 extends over 14 amino acids. Here the CDR3 reads CASSLFQALYGYTF. The CDR3 DNA sequence: TGTGCCAGCAGCTTGTTCCAGGCCCTCTATGGCTACACCTTC.

This clone was seen only a few times. The V call is TRBV6-2 or TRBV6-3, the J call TRBJ2-1, with D possibly being TRBD2 (5 bases). The CDR3 sequence is 16 residues long. V dropped 4 bases and J dropped 0 bases, with 13 bases sitting between them. The germline V gene encodes CDR1 MNHEY and CDR2 SVGEGT. The CDR3 loop reads CASSSSDYYSYNEQFF. The CDR3 DNA reads TGTGCCAGCAGTTCCTCTGACTACTACTCCTACAATGAGCAGTTCTTC.

The rearrangement uses TRBV24-1 and TRBJ2-1; D is ambiguous. V lost 9 bases and J 3 bases, leaving 5 bases between the germline ends. This CDR3 is built from 11 residues. Germline loops: CDR1 KGHDR, CDR2 SFDVKD. In DNA, the CDR3 is TGTGCCACCGAACTCTACAATGAGCAGTTCTTC. This encodes CATELYNEQFF.

The CDR3 sequence: CASRAGPNTEAFF. The DNA of the CDR3 is TGTGCCAGCAGGGCGGGGCCGAACACTGAAGCTTTCTTT. This chain links TRBV2 with TRBJ1-1; D may be TRBD1 (5 bases). V gave up 6 bases and J gave up 1 base, with 9 bases separating them. The CDR3 is 13 residues long. The V gene's germline CDR1 is SNHLY and CDR2 FYNNEI.

This chain uses TRBV12-3 or TRBV12-4 with TRBJ1-2; D uncertain. The CDR3 sequence is 13 residues long. The ends were cut back, 3 bases at V and 6 bases at J, with 11 bases in the middle. The CDR3 is CASSLGRKDGYTF. The CDR3 DNA sequence: TGTGCCAGCAGTTTGGGCAGGAAGGATGGCTACACCTTC.

V and J are TRBV6-4 and TRBJ1-1, with unresolved D. The germline CDR1 and CDR2 sequences are MRHNA and SNTAGT. The CDR3 covers 14 residues. Trimming cost V 4 bases and J 5 bases, with 14 bases left between them. Here the CDR3 DNA reads TGTGCCAGCAGTGCCGAGGGAATCGGGACTGAAGCTTTCTTT. It specifies CASSAEGIGTEAFF.

The chain joins TRBV5-4 to TRBJ2-1; a weak D match, TRBD2 (6 bases). Germline CDR1 reads SGHNT; CDR2 reads YYREEE (reference sequence). This CDR3 region has 15 residues. Trimming took off 5 bases at V and 5 bases at J, with 17 bases between the two ends. This chain's CDR3 is CASSPGGSPNNEQFF. As DNA, the CDR3 is TGTGCCAGCAGTCCTGGGGGGTCTCCCAACAATGAGCAGTTCTTC.

The V call is TRBV4-3, the J call TRBJ2-1, with a possible D match to TRBD2 (6 bases). V was cut by 0 bases and J by 12 bases, with 15 bases left in between. Germline values: CDR1 LGHNA, CDR2 YSLEER. There are 14 residues in the CDR3. As DNA, the CDR3 is TGCGCCAGCAGCCAAGAAATTAGCGGAACCAGGCAGTTCTTC. Translating gives CASSQEISGTRQFF.

V gene TRBV29-1 combines with J gene TRBJ2-5; TRBD1 agrees at 7 bases. Trimming at V came to 4 bases and at J to 3 bases, leaving 14 bases not matched to a gene. The CDR3 is made up of 16 amino acids. Germline V gives CDR1 SQVTM, CDR2 ANQGSEA. Written as DNA, the CDR3 is TGCAGCGTTGCGTACCCATCGACAGGGCTAGAAGAGACCCAGTACTTC. This translates into CSVAYPSTGLEETQYF.

This chain connects TRBV11-2 to TRBJ2-7; 7 nucleotides line up with TRBD1. Germline trimming cut 1 base from V and 3 bases from J; bases unmatched to any gene: 6. Germline V gene lookup returns CDR1 SGHAT and CDR2 FQNNGV. The CDR3 spans 15 residues. CDR3 region: CASSLGRAGGYEQYV. The CDR3 DNA is TGTGCCAGCAGCTTAGGTCGGGCAGGGGGCTACGAGCAGTACGTC.